This T cell receptor beta chain derives from a study of radiation and T cells in renal cell carcinoma. Study-wide context: Nephrectomy followed 15 Gy stereotactic body radiation by 4 weeks.

CDR1 and CDR2 from the germline V gene are MNHEY and SVGAGI. The length of the CDR3 is 14 residues. V was trimmed by 0 bases and J by 9 bases, leaving 14 bases between them. Time point in this sample: baseline pretreatment blood. The treatment was: 15 Gy SBRT to primary tumor, nephrectomy 4 weeks later. Blood was sampled at baseline, 2 weeks and 4 weeks after SBRT. Clear cell pathology was present in this patient's renal cell carcinoma. The protocol was immunoSEQ multiplex PCR, while the TCRdb copy is restricted to in-frame clones and leaves out a portion. Of approximately 120,000 clones listed, roughly 85% are singletons.

The TCR was taken from a woman aged 55-69 years with renal cell carcinoma. The sequenced sample was blood, obtained from a patient whose treatment included radiotherapy and nephrectomy. The chain has TRBV6-5 and TRBJ1-1, with a possible D match to TRBD1 (5 bases). The CDR3 reads CASSYSESGGKAFF. DNA of the CDR3: TGTGCCAGCAGTTACTCGGAGAGTGGGGGGAAAGCTTTCTTT.